This is a list of T cell receptor beta chains from one sample in a study of T-cell memory formation after mild COVID-19. A single record per CDR3 protein comes from TCRdb applying MiXCR to the 5' RACE reads. The data hold about 320,000 distinct CDR3 sequences, with 14% observed a single time. The sequenced sample was PBMCs or a T cell subset sorted from them (not recorded which). The source is a young man who had mild COVID-19 (a few samples of this study predate the infection). Cell type and time point are not known. The CDR3 runs from the conserved cysteine through the conserved F or W.

CASRPWTGDEKLFF	TRBJ1-4	14	TRBV6-2/TRBV6-3
CASSLVGRTGELFF	TRBJ2-2	14	TRBV7-3
CASSPVGDGYTF	TRBJ1-2	12	TRBV5-1
CASSLRQGAGNEQFF	TRBJ2-1	15	TRBV7-9
CATRDRGFVGYTF	TRBJ1-2	13	TRBV19
CASGDTAVHNEQFF	TRBJ2-1	14	TRBV7-6
CSASWRETQYF	TRBJ2-5	11	TRBV20-1
CASSLGDANEAFF	TRBJ1-1	13	TRBV5-1
CSARDRRSTDTQYF	TRBJ2-3	14	TRBV20-1
CASSPQLRGEQFF	TRBJ2-1	13	TRBV28
CASSEKDSYNSPLHF	TRBJ1-6	15	TRBV25-1
CSASRAGYGYTF	TRBJ1-2	12	TRBV20-1
CASSSGRGNTQYF	TRBJ2-3	13	TRBV12-3/TRBV12-4
CSVAGAGELFF	TRBJ2-2	11	TRBV29-1
CASSPGGAPNEQFF	TRBJ2-1	14	TRBV5-1
CASNTGVSTDTQYF	TRBJ2-3	14	TRBV5-1
CASSDLGNQPQHF	TRBJ1-5	13	TRBV2
CASSPGDRPGIKLFF	TRBJ1-4	15	TRBV12-3/TRBV12-4
CASSSGSGGPNQPQHF	TRBJ1-5	16	TRBV5-1
CTGRGDHNEQFF	TRBJ2-1	12	TRBV20-1
CASSEKQSVTDGYTF	TRBJ1-2	15	TRBV2
CASSVANSQETQYF	TRBJ2-5	14	TRBV9
CSAHWRQGSSYEQYF	TRBJ2-7	15	TRBV20-1
CASSGTGTGANVLTF	TRBJ2-6	15	TRBV9
CASSSRGRLTEAFF	TRBJ1-1	14	TRBV21-1
CSASRTEDEQFF	TRBJ2-1	12	TRBV20-1
CASSLGFVGNSYNEQFF	TRBJ2-1	17	TRBV4-2
CASTFQGGNTEAFF	TRBJ1-1	14	TRBV7-2
CASGPLLGDHSYNEQFF	TRBJ2-1	17	TRBV12-5
CASKGGTDTQYF	TRBJ2-3	12	TRBV6-5
CASSPPDRVGEQYF	TRBJ2-7	14	TRBV6-5
CASSTPRGGTEAFF	TRBJ1-1	14	TRBV28
CASSRHRSNYGYTF	TRBJ1-2	14	TRBV6-5
CASSQELELAGFHEQFF	TRBJ2-1	17	TRBV4-1
CSALKPGLKNIQYF	TRBJ2-4	14	TRBV20-1
CASSLRRGAGETQYF	TRBJ2-5	15	TRBV12-3/TRBV12-4
CASSFAQEEGETQYF	TRBJ2-5	15	TRBV9
CASSEVRGAGETQYF	TRBJ2-5	15	TRBV2
CASSDQFLAGVREQYF	TRBJ2-7	16	TRBV6-5
CASSFGGVYTEAFF	TRBJ1-1	14	TRBV28
CASSYGIWRSKNIQYF	TRBJ2-4	16	TRBV6-6
CASSPRTSLDTQYF	TRBJ2-3	14	TRBV4-2
CASSYSDGQPVQYF	TRBJ2-7	14	TRBV6-2/TRBV6-3
CASSLVGVYTGELFF	TRBJ2-2	15	TRBV5-1
CSASVRALTSTDTQYF	TRBJ2-3	16	TRBV20-1
CASSLAPGDYEQYF	TRBJ2-7	14	TRBV7-7
CASSYSWTTRGDQPQHF	TRBJ1-5	17	TRBV6-5
CASRGVGPAYEQYF	TRBJ2-7	14	TRBV5-1
CASSLKVTGGSTEAFF	TRBJ1-1	16	TRBV7-9
CASSLSDRGTDTQYF	TRBJ2-3	15	TRBV12-3/TRBV12-4
CASSPFFDREGPDTQYF	TRBJ2-3	17	TRBV5-1